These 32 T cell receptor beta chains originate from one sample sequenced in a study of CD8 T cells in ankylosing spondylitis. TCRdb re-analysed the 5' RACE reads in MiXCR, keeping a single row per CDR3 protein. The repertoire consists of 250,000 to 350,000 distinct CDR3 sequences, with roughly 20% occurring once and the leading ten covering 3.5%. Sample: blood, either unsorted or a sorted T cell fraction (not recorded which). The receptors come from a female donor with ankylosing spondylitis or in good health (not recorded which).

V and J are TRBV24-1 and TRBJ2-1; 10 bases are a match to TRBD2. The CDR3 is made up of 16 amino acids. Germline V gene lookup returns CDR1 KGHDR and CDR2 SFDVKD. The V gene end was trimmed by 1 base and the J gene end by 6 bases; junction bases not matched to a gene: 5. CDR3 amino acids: CATSDFALAGINEQFF. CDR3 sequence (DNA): TGTGCCACCAGTGATTTTGCACTAGCGGGAATCAATGAGCAGTTCTTC.

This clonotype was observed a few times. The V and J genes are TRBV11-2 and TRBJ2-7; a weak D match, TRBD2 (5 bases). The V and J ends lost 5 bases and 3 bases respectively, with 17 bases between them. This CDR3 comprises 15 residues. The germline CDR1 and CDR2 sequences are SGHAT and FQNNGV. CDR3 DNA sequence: TGTGCCAGCAGCCCTGGTGCAGGACTGTACTACGAGCAGTACTTC. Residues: CASSPGAGLYYEQYF.

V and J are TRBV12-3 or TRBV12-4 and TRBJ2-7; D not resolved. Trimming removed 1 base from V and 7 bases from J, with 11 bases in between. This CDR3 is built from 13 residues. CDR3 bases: TGTGCCAGCAGTTTAGGAGCCCTTGGGGAGCAGTACTTC. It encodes CASSLGALGEQYF.

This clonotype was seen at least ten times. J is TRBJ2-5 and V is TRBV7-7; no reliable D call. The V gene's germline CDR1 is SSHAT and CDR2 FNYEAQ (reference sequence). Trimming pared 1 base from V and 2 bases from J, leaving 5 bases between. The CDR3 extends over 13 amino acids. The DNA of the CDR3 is TGTGCCAGCAGCTTAGACAGACAAGAGACCCAGTACTTC. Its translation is CASSLDRQETQYF.

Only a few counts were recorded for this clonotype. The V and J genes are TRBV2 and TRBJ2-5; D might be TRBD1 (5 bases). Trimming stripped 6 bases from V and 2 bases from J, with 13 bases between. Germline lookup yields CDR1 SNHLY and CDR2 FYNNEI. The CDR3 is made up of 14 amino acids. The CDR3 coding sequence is TGTGCCAGCAGAGATAGACAGTTGCAAGAGACCCAGTACTTC. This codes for CASRDRQLQETQYF.

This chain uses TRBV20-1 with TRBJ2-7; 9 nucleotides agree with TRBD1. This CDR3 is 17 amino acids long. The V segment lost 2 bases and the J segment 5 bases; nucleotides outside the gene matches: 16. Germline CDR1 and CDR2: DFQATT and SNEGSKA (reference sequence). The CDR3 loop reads CSARSPIGDRDRNEQYF. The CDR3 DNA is TGCAGTGCTAGATCCCCAATAGGGGACAGGGATAGAAACGAGCAGTACTTC.

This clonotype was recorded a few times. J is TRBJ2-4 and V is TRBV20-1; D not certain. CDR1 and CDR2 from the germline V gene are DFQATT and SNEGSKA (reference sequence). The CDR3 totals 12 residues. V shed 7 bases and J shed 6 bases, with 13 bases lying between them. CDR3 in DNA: TGCAGTGTTGCCTCCGGTGGAAACATTCAGTACTTC. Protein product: CSVASGGNIQYF.

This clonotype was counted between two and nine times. As DNA, the CDR3 is TGTGCCAGCAGTTACTCAGCCCCCATTAACACTGAAGCTTTCTTT. It translates to CASSYSAPINTEAFF. The chain is built from TRBV6-5 and TRBJ1-1; D remains unclear. This CDR3 comprises 15 residues. The V end lost 0 bases, the J end lost 2 bases, and 10 bases lay between the germline ends. Germline assignment: CDR1 MNHEY and CDR2 SVGAGI.

This CDR3 is CASSLATGTGSYEQYF. CDR3 DNA sequence: TGTGCCAGCAGCTTAGCCACCGGGACAGGGAGCTACGAGCAGTACTTC. The rearrangement links TRBV7-9 to TRBJ2-7; the match to TRBD1 covers 9 bases. J gave up 3 bases and V 0 bases, and 6 bases lay outside the gene matches. The length of the CDR3 is 16 residues. The V gene's germline CDR1 is SEHNR and CDR2 FQNEAQ (reference sequence).

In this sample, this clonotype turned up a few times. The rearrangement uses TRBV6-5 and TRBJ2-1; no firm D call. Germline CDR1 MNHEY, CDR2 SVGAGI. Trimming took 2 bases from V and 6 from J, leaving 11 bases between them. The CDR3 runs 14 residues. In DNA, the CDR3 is TGTGCCAGCAGTTACGGTCCCCCCAGCAATGAGCAGTTCTTC. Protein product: CASSYGPPSNEQFF.

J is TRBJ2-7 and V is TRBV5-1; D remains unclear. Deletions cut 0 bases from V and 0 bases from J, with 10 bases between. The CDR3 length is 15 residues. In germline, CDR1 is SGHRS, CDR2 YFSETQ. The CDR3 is CASSLEPGPSYEQYF. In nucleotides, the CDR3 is TGCGCCAGCAGCTTGGAGCCGGGTCCCTCCTACGAGCAGTACTTC. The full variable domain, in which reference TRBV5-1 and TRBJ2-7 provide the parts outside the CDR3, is KAGVTQTPRYLIKTRGQQVTLSCSPISGHRSVSWYQQTPGQGLQFLFEYFSETQRNKGNFPGRFSGRQFSNSRSEMNVSTLELGDSALYLCASSLEPGPSYEQYFGPGTRLTVT.

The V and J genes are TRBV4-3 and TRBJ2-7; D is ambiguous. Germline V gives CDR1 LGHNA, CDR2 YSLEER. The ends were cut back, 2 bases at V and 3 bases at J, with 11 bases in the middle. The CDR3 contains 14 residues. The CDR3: CASSQSLGNYEQYF. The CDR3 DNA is TGCGCCAGCAGCCAAAGTCTGGGTAACTACGAGCAGTACTTC.

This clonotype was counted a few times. The CDR3, as DNA: TGTGCCAGCAGCTTAGGGTTTTCCGAGCAGTACTTC. Encoded protein: CASSLGFSEQYF. The chain has TRBV7-6 and TRBJ2-7; D not certain. Germline V gene lookup returns CDR1 SGHVS and CDR2 FNYEAQ. V was clipped by 1 base and J by 6 bases, with 7 bases between them. CDR3 size: 12 residues.

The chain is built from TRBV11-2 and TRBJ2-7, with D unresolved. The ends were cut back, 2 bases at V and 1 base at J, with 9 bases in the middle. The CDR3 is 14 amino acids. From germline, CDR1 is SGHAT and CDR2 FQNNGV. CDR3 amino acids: CASSLRRGSYEQYF. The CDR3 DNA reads TGTGCCAGCAGCTTAAGGCGTGGGTCCTACGAGCAGTACTTC.

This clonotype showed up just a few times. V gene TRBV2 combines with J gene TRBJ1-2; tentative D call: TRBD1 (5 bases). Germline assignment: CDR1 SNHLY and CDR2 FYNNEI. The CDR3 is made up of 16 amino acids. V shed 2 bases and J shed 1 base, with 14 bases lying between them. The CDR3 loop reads CASSENKGDYNYGYTF. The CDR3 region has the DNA TGTGCCAGCAGTGAAAATAAAGGGGATTATAACTATGGCTACACCTTC.

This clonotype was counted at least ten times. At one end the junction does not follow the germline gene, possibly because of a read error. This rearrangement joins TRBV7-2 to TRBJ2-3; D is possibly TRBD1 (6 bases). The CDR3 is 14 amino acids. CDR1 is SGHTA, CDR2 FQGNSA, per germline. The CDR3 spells CASSLGGTTDTQYF. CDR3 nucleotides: TGTGCCAGCAGTTTAGGGGGAACCACAGATACGCAGTATTTT.

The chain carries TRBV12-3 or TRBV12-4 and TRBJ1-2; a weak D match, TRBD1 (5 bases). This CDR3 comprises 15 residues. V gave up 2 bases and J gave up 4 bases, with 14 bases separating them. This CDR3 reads CASSLRGTTGYGYTF. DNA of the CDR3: TGTGCCAGCAGTTTAAGAGGGACCACCGGCTATGGCTACACCTTC.

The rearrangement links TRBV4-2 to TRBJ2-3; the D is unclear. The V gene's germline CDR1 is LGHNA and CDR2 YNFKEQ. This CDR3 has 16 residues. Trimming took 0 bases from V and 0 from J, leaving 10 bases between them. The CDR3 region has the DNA TGTGCCAGCAGCCAAGAGGCCTCCTCTAGCACAGATACGCAGTATTTT. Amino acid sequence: CASSQEASSSTDTQYF.

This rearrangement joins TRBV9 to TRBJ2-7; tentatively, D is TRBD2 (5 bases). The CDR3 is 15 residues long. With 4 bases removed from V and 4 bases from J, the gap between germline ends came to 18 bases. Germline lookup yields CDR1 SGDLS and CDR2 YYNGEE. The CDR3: CASSPGERSYYEQYF. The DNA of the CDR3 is TGTGCCAGCAGCCCCGGGGAGCGATCCTATTACGAGCAGTACTTC.

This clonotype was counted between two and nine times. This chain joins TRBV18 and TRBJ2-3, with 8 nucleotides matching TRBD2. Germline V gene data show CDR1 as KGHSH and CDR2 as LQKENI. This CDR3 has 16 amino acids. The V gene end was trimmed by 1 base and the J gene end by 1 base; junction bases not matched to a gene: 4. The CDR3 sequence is CASSPLPTSGTDTQYF. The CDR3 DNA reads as TGTGCCAGCTCACCACTCCCGACTAGCGGCACAGATACGCAGTATTTT.

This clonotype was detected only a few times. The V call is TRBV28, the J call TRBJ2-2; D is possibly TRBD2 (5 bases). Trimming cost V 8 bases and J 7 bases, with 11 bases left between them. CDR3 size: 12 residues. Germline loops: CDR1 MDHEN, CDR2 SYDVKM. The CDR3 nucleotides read TGTGCCAGCGGACCGAGGGTCGGGGAGCTGTTTTTT. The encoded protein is CASGPRVGELFF. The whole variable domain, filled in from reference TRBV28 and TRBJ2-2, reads DVKVTQSSRYLVKRTGEKVFLECVQDMDHENMFWYRQDPGLGLRLIYFSYDVKMKEKGDIPEGYSVSREKKERFSLILESASTNQTSMYLCASGPRVGELFFGEGSRLTVL.

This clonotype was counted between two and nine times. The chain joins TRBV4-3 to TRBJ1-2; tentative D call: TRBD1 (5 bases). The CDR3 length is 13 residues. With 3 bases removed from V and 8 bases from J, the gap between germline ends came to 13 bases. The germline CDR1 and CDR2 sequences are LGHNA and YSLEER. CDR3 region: CASSQERQGGYTF. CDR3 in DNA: TGCGCCAGCAGCCAGGAGCGGCAGGGCGGCTACACCTTC.

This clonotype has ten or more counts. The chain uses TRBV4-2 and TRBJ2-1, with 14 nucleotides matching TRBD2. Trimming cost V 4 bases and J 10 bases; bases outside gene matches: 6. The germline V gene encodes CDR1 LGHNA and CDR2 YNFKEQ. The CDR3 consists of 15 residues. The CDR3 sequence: CASSPRGLAGVEQFF. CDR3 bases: TGTGCCAGCAGCCCCCGGGGACTAGCGGGAGTAGAGCAGTTCTTC.

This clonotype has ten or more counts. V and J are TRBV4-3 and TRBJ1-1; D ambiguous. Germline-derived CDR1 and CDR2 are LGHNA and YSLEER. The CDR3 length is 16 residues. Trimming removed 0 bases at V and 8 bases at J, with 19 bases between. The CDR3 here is CASSQDSAPRPGEAFF. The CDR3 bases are TGCGCCAGCAGCCAAGATAGCGCTCCGAGACCGGGGGAAGCTTTCTTT.

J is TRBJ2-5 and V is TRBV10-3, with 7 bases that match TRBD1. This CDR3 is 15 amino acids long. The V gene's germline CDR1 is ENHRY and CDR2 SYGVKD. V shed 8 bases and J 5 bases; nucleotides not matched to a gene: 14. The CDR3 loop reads CAIRRDSGLPETQYF. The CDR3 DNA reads TGTGCCATCCGCCGGGACAGCGGTCTCCCGGAGACCCAGTACTTC.

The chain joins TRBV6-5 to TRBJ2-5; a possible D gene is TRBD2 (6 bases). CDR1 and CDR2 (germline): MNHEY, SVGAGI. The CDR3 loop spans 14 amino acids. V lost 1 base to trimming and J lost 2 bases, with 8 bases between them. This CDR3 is CASSYWGEQETQYF. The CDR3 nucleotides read TGTGCCAGCAGTTACTGGGGGGAACAAGAGACCCAGTACTTC.

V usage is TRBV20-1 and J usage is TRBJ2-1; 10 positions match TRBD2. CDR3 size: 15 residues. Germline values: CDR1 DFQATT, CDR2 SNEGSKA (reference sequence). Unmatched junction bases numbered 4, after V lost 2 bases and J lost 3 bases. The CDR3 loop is CSARTRTSGYNEQFF. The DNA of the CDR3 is TGCAGTGCTAGAACCAGGACTAGCGGCTACAATGAGCAGTTCTTC.

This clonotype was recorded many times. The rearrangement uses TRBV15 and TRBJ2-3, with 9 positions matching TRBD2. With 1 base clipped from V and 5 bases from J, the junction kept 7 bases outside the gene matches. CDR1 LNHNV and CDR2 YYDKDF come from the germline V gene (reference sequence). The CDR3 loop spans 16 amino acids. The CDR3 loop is CATSRGGSGRQDTQYF. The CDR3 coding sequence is TGTGCCACCAGCAGAGGGGGGAGCGGGAGGCAAGATACGCAGTATTTT.

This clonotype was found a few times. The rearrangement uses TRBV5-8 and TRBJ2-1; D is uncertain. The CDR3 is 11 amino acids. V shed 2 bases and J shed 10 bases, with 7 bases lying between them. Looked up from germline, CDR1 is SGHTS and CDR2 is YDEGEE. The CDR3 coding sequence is TGTGCCAGCAGCTTTAGGTGGGAGCAGTTCTTC. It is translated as CASSFRWEQFF.

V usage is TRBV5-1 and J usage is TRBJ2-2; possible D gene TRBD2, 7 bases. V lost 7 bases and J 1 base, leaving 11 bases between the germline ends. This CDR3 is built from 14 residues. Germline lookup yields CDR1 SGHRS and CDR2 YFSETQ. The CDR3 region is CASRGGQNTGELFF. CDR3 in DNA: TGCGCCAGCCGCGGGGGACAGAACACCGGGGAGCTGTTTTTT.

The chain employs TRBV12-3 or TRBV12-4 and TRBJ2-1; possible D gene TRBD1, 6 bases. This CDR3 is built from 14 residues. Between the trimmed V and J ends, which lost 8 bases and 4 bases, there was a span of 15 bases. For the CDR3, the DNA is TGTGCCAGCCTCGGGACATCGCCGTACAATGAGCAGTTCTTC. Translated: CASLGTSPYNEQFF.

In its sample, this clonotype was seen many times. CDR3 in DNA: TGTGCCAGCAGCGCCGGACGCGGCTACACCTTC. It codes for CASSAGRGYTF. The chain combines TRBV3-1 with TRBJ1-2, with D unclear. The CDR3 runs to 11 residues. Germline loops: CDR1 LGHDT, CDR2 YNNKEL (reference sequence). Trimming took 5 bases from V and 8 from J, leaving 9 bases between them.